This record covers a single TCR beta chain. Its antigen is not identified. 5'RACE with constant-segment primers yielded barcoded, UMI-tagged TCR alpha and TCR beta cDNA libraries. TCRdb reprocessed the 5' RACE reads with MiXCR, giving one entry per CDR3 protein. Among a few hundred thousand distinct CDR3 sequences listed, approximately 7.6% were seen once. The record originates from a study of T-cell memory formation after mild COVID-19. Study-wide results and caveats: Clones contracting across day 15 to 85 had a balanced CD4/CD8 profile; later expanding clones leaned CD4+. Pre-infection memory already had some responding clones, implying cross-reactive memory joined.

The germline gives CDR1 KGHDR, CDR2 SFDVKD. The length of the CDR3 is 13 residues. V was clipped by 4 bases and J by 10 bases; unmatched bases: 5. This TCR was recovered from a man between 18 and 29 years old who had mild COVID-19 (a few samples of this study predate the infection). Cell type and time point are not known. Specimen: PBMCs or a T cell subset sorted from them (not recorded which). This chain links TRBV24-1 with TRBJ1-1, with 10 positions matching TRBD1. CDR3 sequence: CATSEQDRGAAFF. The CDR3 DNA sequence: TGTGCCACCAGTGAGCAGGACAGGGGGGCAGCTTTCTTT.